The 30 T cell receptor beta chains below come from one sample, sequenced in a study of OX40 agonist ivuxolimab in advanced cancers. Sequencing used immunoSEQ multiplex PCR; TCRdb keeps in-frame clones, though not all of them. The sample has tens of thousands of clones; more than 75% are singletons. The material sequenced was CD4+ or CD8+ T cells sorted from blood, taken in a trial of the OX40 agonist ivuxolimab. The receptor set was obtained from an adult with an advanced solid tumor such as melanoma, head and neck, liver or kidney cancer.

The CDR3 region has the DNA TGTGCCATCAGTCCTACCGGGAGCCAAGCAAATCAGCCCCAGCATTTT. Its protein is CAISPTGSQANQPQHF. The rearrangement uses TRBV10-3 and TRBJ1-5; the D is unclear. CDR1 and CDR2 from the germline V gene are ENHRY and SYGVKD. V was pared by 5 bases and J by 4 bases, with 18 bases between. This CDR3 contains 16 residues.

CDR3 sequence (DNA): TGTGCCAGCAGCTTAATCCCAGTATCGGACACTGAAGCTTTCTTT. Translated: CASSLIPVSDTEAFF. V is TRBV7-3 and J is TRBJ1-1; D call uncertain. Germline assignment: CDR1 SGHTA and CDR2 FQGTGA. The CDR3 spans 15 residues. Trimming left V 1 base short and J 3 bases short, with 12 bases between.

The chain recombines TRBV2 with TRBJ2-7; D uncertain. Germline values: CDR1 SNHLY, CDR2 FYNNEI. This CDR3 has 13 residues. V was cut by 8 bases and J by 4 bases, with 15 bases left in between. The CDR3 DNA follows: TGTGCCAGCCATCCACCCCATACGTACGAGCAGTACTTC. The encoded protein is CASHPPHTYEQYF.

The rearrangement links TRBV29-1 to TRBJ2-1; 11 bases are a match to TRBD1. CDR3 size: 17 residues. From germline, CDR1 is SQVTM and CDR2 ANQGSEA. After removal of 8 bases from V and 5 bases from J, the junction contained 17 bases not matched to a gene. The CDR3 DNA reads as TGCAGCTCTCCGGGACAGGGGGGCTTCGGCCTCAACAATGAGCAGTTCTTC. Its translation is CSSPGQGGFGLNNEQFF.

The chain uses TRBV11-2 and TRBJ2-1, with 10 positions matching TRBD2. Germline trimming cut 0 bases from V and 15 bases from J; bases unmatched to any gene: 8. The V gene's germline CDR1 is SGHAT and CDR2 FQNNGV. This CDR3 comprises 14 residues. CDR3 DNA sequence: TGTGCCAGCAGCTTAGAAGGTAGCGGGAGGAGGAGGTTCTTC. It yields the protein CASSLEGSGRRRFF.

The rearrangement joins TRBV19 to TRBJ2-2; no clear D. This CDR3 region has 18 residues. Germline CDR1 LNHDA, CDR2 SQIVND (reference sequence). The V gene lost 6 bases and the J gene lost 2 bases, with 22 bases spanning the gap. This chain's CDR3 is CASSPGADIWGNTGELFF. The CDR3 bases are TGTGCCAGTAGCCCCGGCGCTGACATATGGGGTAACACCGGGGAGCTGTTTTTT.

This clone was detected once. The rearrangement links TRBV5-3 to TRBJ2-7; weak D call: TRBD1 (5 bases). TRBV5-3 is filed as an ORF, its function uncertain. There are 15 residues in the CDR3. Trimming took off 4 bases at V and 3 bases at J, with 17 bases between the two ends. The CDR3 bases are TGTGCCAGAAGCCCCGTACAGGCGAAATTCTACGAGCAGTACTTC. Translated: CARSPVQAKFYEQYF.

The rearrangement links TRBV11-2 to TRBJ1-1, with 7 bases identical to TRBD1. The CDR3 extends over 16 amino acids. V lost 3 bases and J lost 2; bases outside the gene matches: 9. The germline gives CDR1 SGHAT, CDR2 FQNNGV. CDR3 sequence (DNA): TGTGCCAGCAGCTTGTCGGCTTGGACAGGCAACACTGAAGCTTTCTTT. Amino acid sequence: CASSLSAWTGNTEAFF.

J is TRBJ1-2 and V is TRBV7-2; no reliable D call. Trimming shortened V by 5 bases and J by 4 bases, and 20 bases separated the two germline ends. Germline V gene sequence: CDR1 SGHTA, CDR2 FQGNSA. The CDR3 length is 16 residues. The CDR3 bases are TGTGCCAGCAGCAAAGATAGGCGTACCTCGGGCTATGGCTACACCTTC. Translated: CASSKDRRTSGYGYTF. The complete variable domain, with remaining parts taken from reference TRBV7-2 and TRBJ1-2, reads GAGVSQSPSNKVTEKGKDVELRCDPISGHTALYWYRQSLGQGLEFLIYFQGNSAPDKSGLPSDRFSAERTGGSVSTLTIQRTQQEDSAVYLCASSKDRRTSGYGYTFGSGTRLTVV.

The chain combines TRBV20-1 with TRBJ2-1; D is unclear. CDR1 and CDR2 from the germline V gene are DFQATT and SNEGSKA (reference sequence). There are 11 residues in the CDR3. The V and J ends lost 4 bases and 4 bases respectively, with 5 bases between them. CDR3 loop: CSANLYNEQFF. The CDR3 nucleotides read TGCAGTGCTAACTTGTACAATGAGCAGTTCTTC.

This chain connects TRBV5-1 to TRBJ2-5; D gene uncertain. Germline V gene data show CDR1 as SGHRS and CDR2 as YFSETQ. Trimming took 2 bases from V and 5 from J, leaving 7 bases between them. This CDR3 comprises 12 residues. CDR3 bases: TGCGCCAGCAGCTTTGGAGCGGAGACCCAGTACTTC. This gives the protein CASSFGAETQYF.

This chain joins TRBV6-1 and TRBJ2-5; TRBD2 matches 7 bases. Losses at the gene ends were 1 base for V and 6 bases for J; bases not matched to a gene: 8. Germline V CDR1 and CDR2: MNHNS, SASEGT. There are 15 residues in the CDR3. This CDR3 is CASSEVGGGVQTQYF. The CDR3 region has the DNA TGTGCCAGCAGTGAAGTTGGGGGGGGAGTTCAGACCCAGTACTTC.

The rearrangement joins TRBV21-1 to TRBJ2-2. TRBV21-1 is a pseudogene. CDR3 length: 16 amino acids. Here the CDR3 reads CASSKVYRGDTGELFF. CDR3 DNA sequence: TGTGCCAGCAGCAAAGTTTATCGGGGCGACACCGGGGAGCTGTTTTTT.

The V gene is TRBV7-9, the J gene TRBJ2-1; D unclear. The CDR3 has 13 residues. From germline, CDR1 is SEHNR and CDR2 FQNEAQ (reference sequence). V lost 2 bases, J lost 3 bases, and 5 bases lay in between. The CDR3 DNA reads TGTGCCAGCAGCTTAACGAACTACAATGAGCAGTTCTTC. Translated, it gives CASSLTNYNEQFF.

The rearrangement joins TRBV6-6 to TRBJ1-5; the D is unclear. The CDR3 is 14 amino acids. CDR1 MNHNY and CDR2 SVGAGI come from the germline V gene (reference sequence). V was clipped by 6 bases and J by 7 bases, with 16 bases between them. The CDR3 region is CASRRPSLGQPQHF. Written as DNA, the CDR3 is TGTGCCAGCAGGCGACCTTCCCTGGGGCAGCCCCAGCATTTT.

V and J are TRBV29-1 and TRBJ1-2; maybe TRBD1 (6 bases). Germline V gives CDR1 SQVTM, CDR2 ANQGSEA. The CDR3 length is 12 residues. The V gene lost 2 bases and the J gene lost 9 bases, with 13 bases spanning the gap. The CDR3 DNA reads as TGCAGCGTTGAATCGGACAGTCTCAGCTACACCTTC. It codes for CSVESDSLSYTF.

V gene TRBV5-8 combines with J gene TRBJ1-5, with TRBD1 matching over 8 bases. The CDR3 is made up of 16 amino acids. The J segment lost 0 bases and the V segment lost 4 bases, leaving 6 bases of the junction unmatched. CDR1 and CDR2 from the germline V gene are SGHTS and YDEGEE. The CDR3 region is CASSGGQVYSNQPQHF. The CDR3 DNA is TGTGCCAGCAGCGGGGGACAGGTTTATAGCAATCAGCCCCAGCATTTT.

The chain carries TRBV2 and TRBJ2-5; 10 positions match TRBD1. Per germline, CDR1 SNHLY and CDR2 FYNNEI. The CDR3 is made up of 16 amino acids. V was clipped by 1 base and J by 3 bases; unmatched bases: 5. The CDR3 here is CASSEGTGGLKETQYF. In DNA form, the CDR3 reads TGTGCCAGCAGTGAAGGGACAGGGGGGCTTAAAGAGACCCAGTACTTC.

CDR3 in amino acids: CASRTGSGSYTF. The DNA of the CDR3 is TGTGCCAGTAGAACAGGGTCTGGGAGCTACACCTTC. V and J are TRBV19 and TRBJ1-2, with D maybe TRBD1 (6 bases). With 6 bases removed from V and 9 bases from J, the gap between germline ends came to 14 bases. This CDR3 comprises 12 residues. Looked up from germline, CDR1 is LNHDA and CDR2 is SQIVND (reference sequence).

The V call is TRBV21-1, the J call TRBJ2-1. TRBV21-1 is deemed a pseudogene. This CDR3 is 16 amino acids long. The CDR3 sequence is CASSKGVIQCSDEQFF. The DNA for the CDR3 is TGTGCCAGCAGCAAAGGGGTCATTCAGTGCTCGGATGAGCAGTTCTTC.

The chain couples TRBV4-2 to TRBJ2-1; weak D call: TRBD2 (5 bases). Trimming left V 4 bases short and J 1 base short, with 11 bases between. Per germline, CDR1 LGHNA and CDR2 YNFKEQ. The CDR3 extends over 15 amino acids. CDR3 region: CASSPWTSSYNEQFF. For the CDR3, the DNA is TGTGCCAGCAGCCCGTGGACTTCGTCCTACAATGAGCAGTTCTTC.

This clone came up once. The chain combines TRBV5-4 with TRBJ1-2; D may be TRBD1 (5 bases). The CDR3 length is 13 residues. V was shortened by 5 bases and J by 6 bases, with 14 bases between the two germline ends. Germline V gene data show CDR1 as SGHNT and CDR2 as YYREEE (reference sequence). In nucleotides, the CDR3 is TGTGCCAGCAGACGGGACCCAGAGAATGGCTACACCTTC. As protein: CASRRDPENGYTF.

As regards this clone: Distinct nucleotide sequences in the sample also encode this CDR3. The chain joins TRBV11-2 to TRBJ2-7, with unresolved D. The CDR3 extends over 12 amino acids. Germline V gene data show CDR1 as SGHAT and CDR2 as FQNNGV. With 4 bases removed from V and 2 bases from J, the gap between germline ends came to 6 bases. CDR3 sequence: CASSSRPYEQYF. CDR3 nucleotide sequence: TGTGCCAGCAGCTCCCGACCCTACGAGCAGTACTTC.

CDR3 coding DNA: TGTGCCAGCAGCGAGGGACTAGCGGGAGAAAGGGGGACCCAGTACTTC. It yields the protein CASSEGLAGERGTQYF. J is TRBJ2-5 and V is TRBV28; 14 positions agree with TRBD2. This CDR3 is built from 16 residues. Germline V lookup: CDR1 MDHEN, CDR2 SYDVKM. V gave up 6 bases and J gave up 7 bases; unmatched junction bases: 10.

The rearrangement links TRBV7-9 to TRBJ2-3; no definite D call. Trimming stripped 0 bases from V and 4 bases from J, with 20 bases between. The CDR3 contains 18 residues. Germline V gene data show CDR1 as SEHNR and CDR2 as FQNEAQ (reference sequence). The CDR3 reads CASSLAVRQARKADTQYF. The CDR3 DNA sequence: TGTGCCAGCAGCTTAGCGGTAAGGCAGGCCAGAAAGGCAGATACGCAGTATTTT.

This chain joins TRBV28 and TRBJ2-2, with D perhaps matching TRBD2 (6 bases). CDR3 length equals 15 residues. Germline V gene sequence: CDR1 MDHEN, CDR2 SYDVKM. V was shortened by 2 bases and J by 6 bases, with 13 bases between the two germline ends. CDR3 DNA sequence: TGTGCCAGCAGTTTAGGGGGGAGTTTAGCCGGGGAGCTGTTTTTT. As protein: CASSLGGSLAGELFF.

The genes are TRBV27 and TRBJ2-7, with D tentatively TRBD1 or TRBD2 (5 bases each). V lost 5 bases and J lost 0, with 11 bases in between. CDR1 is MNHEY and CDR2 is SMNVEV in the germline V gene (reference sequence). This CDR3 region has 14 residues. CDR3 sequence reads: CASSDRLSSYEQYF. The DNA of the CDR3 is TGTGCCAGCAGTGACAGACTAAGCTCCTACGAGCAGTACTTC.

This chain links TRBV4-2 with TRBJ2-7; 7 bases map to TRBD2. The CDR3 runs to 16 residues. Germline V gene data show CDR1 as LGHNA and CDR2 as YNFKEQ. Unmatched junction bases numbered 9, after V lost 1 base and J lost 3 bases. The CDR3 DNA reads TGTGCCAGCAGCCAAGTCCAGGGAGCGGGGAGCTACGAGCAGTACTTC. Amino acids: CASSQVQGAGSYEQYF.

V and J are TRBV4-1 and TRBJ2-7; 10 bases agree with TRBD2. CDR3 length equals 14 residues. V was pared by 4 bases and J by 0 bases, with 0 bases of the junction left unmatched. Germline-derived CDR1 and CDR2 are MGHRA and YSYEKL. The CDR3 region is CASSPSGSSYEQYF. In DNA, the CDR3 is TGCGCCAGCAGCCCTAGCGGGAGCTCCTACGAGCAGTACTTC.

The rearrangement links TRBV19 to TRBJ2-7; 8 bases agree with TRBD1. From germline, CDR1 is LNHDA and CDR2 SQIVND (reference sequence). Unmatched junction bases numbered 6, after V lost 6 bases and J lost 5 bases. CDR3 length equals 13 residues. Here the CDR3 DNA reads TGTGCCAGTAGGGTGACAGGGGATGACGAGCAGTACTTC. Protein sequence: CASRVTGDDEQYF.